These 7 T cell receptor beta chains share one sample of origin, sequenced in a study of blood T cell repertoires in COVID-19. The protocol was immunoSEQ multiplex PCR, while the TCRdb copy is restricted to in-frame clones and leaves out a portion. Of roughly 150,000 clones listed, approximately 86% are singletons. The sample consisted of peripheral blood. The receptors shown here come from a woman older than 75 with COVID-19, enrolled during active disease.

V and J are TRBV9 and TRBJ2-7; 8 bases line up with TRBD2. CDR1 and CDR2 (germline): SGDLS, YYNGEE. There are 15 residues in the CDR3. The J segment lost 1 base and the V segment lost 2 bases, leaving 5 bases of the junction unmatched. The DNA for the CDR3 is TGTGCCAGCAGCGTCGGGGGGGAGGTGTCCTACGAGCAGTACTTC. Translating gives CASSVGGEVSYEQYF.

This CDR3 is CASSFGRLAEQETQYF. CDR3 DNA: TGTGCCAGCAGTTTTGGTCGCCTAGCGGAACAAGAGACCCAGTACTTC. The genes are TRBV28 and TRBJ2-5; 7 positions agree with TRBD2. V was clipped by 3 bases and J by 2 bases; unmatched bases: 9. CDR1 MDHEN and CDR2 SYDVKM come from the germline V gene. CDR3 length equals 16 residues.

This sequence joins TRBV28 and TRBJ1-2; 7 nucleotides align to TRBD1. The CDR3 totals 12 residues. Germline CDR1 MDHEN, CDR2 SYDVKM. V was clipped by 8 bases and J by 4 bases; unmatched bases: 4. CDR3 loop: CASQTGLYGYTF. The CDR3 DNA sequence: TGTGCCAGCCAGACAGGGCTCTATGGCTACACCTTC.

This clone is a singleton in its sample. This chain connects TRBV29-1 to TRBJ1-2; TRBD1 is a possible D gene (6 bases). CDR3 length: 13 residues. Germline V lookup: CDR1 SQVTM, CDR2 ANQGSEA. Between the trimmed V and J ends, which lost 6 bases and 8 bases, there was a span of 19 bases. As DNA, the CDR3 is TGCAGCGTCACCAATAAACAGGGCGTCGGCTACACCTTC. This encodes CSVTNKQGVGYTF.

The V gene is TRBV4-2, the J gene TRBJ2-1; 7 bases align to TRBD2. The CDR3 is 18 residues long. Germline trimming cut 0 bases from V and 0 bases from J; bases unmatched to any gene: 8. Germline assignment: CDR1 LGHNA and CDR2 YNFKEQ. The CDR3 DNA is TGTGCCAGCAGCCAAGATCTTTGGACTAGAAGCTCCTACAATGAGCAGTTCTTC. Translated, it gives CASSQDLWTRSSYNEQFF.

The J gene is TRBJ1-2, the V gene TRBV19; D remains unclear. Looked up from germline, CDR1 is LNHDA and CDR2 is SQIVND (reference sequence). The CDR3 consists of 12 residues. V was pared by 7 bases and J by 7 bases, with 13 bases between. The CDR3 sequence: CASTIGGGGYTF. For the CDR3, the DNA is TGTGCCAGTACCATAGGAGGAGGTGGCTACACCTTC.

The chain employs TRBV7-2 and TRBJ1-1, with D perhaps matching TRBD1 (6 bases). This CDR3 is built from 14 residues. V lost 1 base and J lost 11, with 17 bases in between. CDR1 is SGHTA, CDR2 FQGNSA, per germline. The CDR3 DNA reads TGTGCCAGCAGCTTAGAACAGGGTATATTGGGGGCTTTCTTT. Residues: CASSLEQGILGAFF.